This TCR beta chain was retrieved from a study of molecular identifiers for immune sequencing clone quantification. At the level of the study: Replicates partitioned RNA from about 20,000 or 100,000 naive CD8 cells into five parts, sequencing four.

A single record per CDR3 protein comes from TCRdb applying MiXCR to the PCR reads. The data show 400,000 to 600,000 distinct CDR3 sequences, roughly 25% seen once. V dropped 1 base and J dropped 0 bases, with 15 bases sitting between them. The CDR3 is 17 residues long. Germline-derived CDR1 and CDR2 are SEHNR and FQNEAQ (reference sequence). For naive CD8 T cells, sorting used the CD8+CD4-CCR7+CD45RA+ phenotype. There are many counts of this clonotype. What it binds is not known. Study-wide points: Clones that had above 20 RNA copies took up over 99% of effector molecules but under 1% in naive cells.

This rearrangement joins TRBV7-9 to TRBJ1-1; the D gene is possibly TRBD1 (6 bases). Sequenced: naive CD8+ T cells from blood, with Jurkat cell RNA spiked in. Documented subset: FACS-sorted CD8+CD4-CCR7+CD45RA+ naive T cells. This clonotype was obtained from a human donor in good health. Some libraries in this study had Jurkat cell RNA spiked in. This CDR3 reads CASSLDPWDTMNTEAFF. The CDR3 DNA follows: TGTGCCAGCAGCTTAGATCCGTGGGACACGATGAACACTGAAGCTTTCTTT.